The 31 T cell receptor beta chains reported below all come from one sample, sequenced in a study of graft-versus-host responses after intestinal transplantation. Sequencing used immunoSEQ multiplex PCR; TCRdb keeps in-frame clones, though not all of them. The sample lists tens of thousands of clones, roughly 89% occurring once. The sample consisted of bone marrow, taken less than 750 days after intestinal transplantation. The receptors derive from a human patient who received an intestinal transplant, so some T cells may come from the graft donor.

V and J are TRBV6-1 and TRBJ1-2, with D unclear. The CDR3 sequence is 12 residues long. V lost 4 bases, J lost 2 bases, and 5 bases lay in between. CDR1 and CDR2 from the germline V gene are MNHNS and SASEGT. The CDR3 DNA follows: TGTGCCAGCAGTGGCCTCAACTATGGCTACACCTTC. Translation gives CASSGLNYGYTF.

This clone has just one count. This chain joins TRBV11-2 and TRBJ2-7, with D perhaps TRBD2 (6 bases). V gave up 3 bases and J gave up 3 bases, with 9 bases separating them. The CDR3 covers 13 residues. Germline assignment: CDR1 SGHAT and CDR2 FQNNGV. CDR3 coding DNA: TGTGCCAGCAGCTTCGGGCGGGGCTACGAGCAGTACTTC. Protein: CASSFGRGYEQYF.

The chain has TRBV7-3 and TRBJ2-1, with D possibly TRBD2 on 6 matching bases. With 3 bases removed from V and 7 bases from J, the gap between germline ends came to 19 bases. CDR1 SGHTA and CDR2 FQGTGA come from the germline V gene. This CDR3 comprises 16 residues. The CDR3 loop reads CASSLAFGTGENEQFF. The CDR3 DNA follows: TGTGCCAGCAGCTTGGCCTTTGGGACTGGGGAGAATGAGCAGTTCTTC.

The gene calls are TRBV9 and TRBJ1-2; TRBD1 might be the D (5 bases). V gave up 4 bases and J gave up 3 bases, with 19 bases separating them. The CDR3 spans 16 residues. CDR1 is SGDLS and CDR2 is YYNGEE in the germline V gene. The chain's CDR3 is CASSPLPTEFDYGYTF. DNA of the CDR3: TGTGCCAGCAGCCCGCTACCGACAGAGTTCGACTATGGCTACACCTTC.

This clone was recorded only once. DNA for the CDR3: TGCGCCACCGGACTGAGCGGGAGGGGGAATGAGCAGTTCTTC. Translating gives CATGLSGRGNEQFF. The chain carries TRBV4-1 and TRBJ2-1; 10 positions match TRBD2. J gave up 7 bases and V 10 bases, and 10 bases lay outside the gene matches. Germline V CDR1 and CDR2: MGHRA, YSYEKL. The CDR3 contains 14 residues.

This clone came up once. The J gene is TRBJ1-1, the V gene TRBV14, with D uncertain. CDR3 size: 15 residues. Trimming pared 1 base from V and 1 base from J, leaving 10 bases between. The germline CDR1 and CDR2 sequences are SGHDN and FVKESK. Here the CDR3 reads CASSQVWSGNTEAFF. The DNA for the CDR3 is TGTGCCAGCAGCCAAGTGTGGTCAGGGAACACTGAAGCTTTCTTT.

The V gene is TRBV29-1, the J gene TRBJ1-4; TRBD1 might be the D (5 bases). Germline lookup yields CDR1 SQVTM and CDR2 ANQGSEA. The CDR3 covers 15 residues. The V end lost 3 bases, the J end lost 3 bases, and 14 bases lay between the germline ends. The CDR3 reads CSVDGGGAANEKLFF. Written as DNA, the CDR3 is TGCAGCGTTGATGGTGGCGGGGCGGCTAATGAAAAACTGTTTTTT. The full variable domain, with the rest looked up from reference TRBV29-1 and TRBJ1-4, is SAVISQKPSRDICQRGTSLTIQCQVDSQVTMMFWYRQQPGQSLTLIATANQGSEATYESGFVIDKFPISRPNLTFSTLTVSNMSPEDSSIYLCSVDGGGAANEKLFFGSGTQLSVL.

The rearrangement joins TRBV6-5 to TRBJ1-2, with 8 bases identical to TRBD1. Germline loops: CDR1 MNHEY, CDR2 SVGAGI. V lost 6 bases to trimming and J lost 2 bases; unmatched junction nucleotides: 8. The CDR3 extends over 15 amino acids. The CDR3 spells CASSFADRGNYGYTF. CDR3 nucleotide sequence: TGTGCCAGCAGCTTTGCAGACAGGGGAAACTATGGCTACACCTTC.

The rearrangement links TRBV6-5 to TRBJ1-5; TRBD1 might be the D (5 bases). CDR3 length equals 15 residues. Germline V gene data show CDR1 as MNHEY and CDR2 as SVGAGI. The V and J ends lost 6 bases and 0 bases respectively, with 12 bases between them. The CDR3 here is CASRQDVYSNQPQHF. CDR3 nucleotide sequence: TGTGCCAGCAGACAGGACGTCTATAGCAATCAGCCCCAGCATTTT.

This chain joins TRBV11-2 and TRBJ2-6; D remains ambiguous. Germline V gene lookup returns CDR1 SGHAT and CDR2 FQNNGV. The CDR3 extends over 17 amino acids. The ends were cut back, 1 base at V and 3 bases at J, with 13 bases in the middle. CDR3: CASSLGTLGFGANVLTF. CDR3 coding DNA: TGTGCCAGCAGCTTAGGGACCCTAGGATTTGGGGCCAACGTCCTGACTTTC.

The rearrangement joins TRBV6-6 to TRBJ1-5, with D possibly TRBD1 on 6 matching bases. This CDR3 has 15 residues. The V and J ends lost 4 bases and 0 bases respectively, with 10 bases between them. Germline CDR1 MNHNY, CDR2 SVGAGI (reference sequence). CDR3 coding DNA: TGTGCCAGCAGTTCCAGGGGCAGTAGCAATCAGCCCCAGCATTTT. It yields the protein CASSSRGSSNQPQHF.

The chain links TRBV6-5 to TRBJ1-2, with D unresolved. Deletions cut 6 bases from V and 4 bases from J, with 12 bases between. CDR3 length equals 13 residues. The V gene's germline CDR1 is MNHEY and CDR2 SVGAGI. In nucleotides, the CDR3 is TGTGCCAGCAGCCTCGCCATGGGCTATGGCTACACCTTC. This translates into CASSLAMGYGYTF.

The chain couples TRBV19 to TRBJ2-5; 9 nucleotides line up with TRBD1. Trimming cost V 4 bases and J 5 bases; bases outside gene matches: 11. Germline CDR1 is LNHDA and CDR2 is SQIVND (reference sequence). The CDR3 length is 16 residues. The CDR3 here is CASSTPGTGPRETQYF. The CDR3 DNA follows: TGTGCCAGTAGTACCCCCGGGACAGGGCCTCGGGAGACCCAGTACTTC.

The chain joins TRBV19 to TRBJ2-3, with 8 bases matching TRBD1. Germline CDR1 is LNHDA and CDR2 is SQIVND (reference sequence). J lost 3 bases, V lost 1 base, and 3 bases had no gene match. The CDR3 sequence is 15 residues long. Written as DNA, the CDR3 is TGTGCCAGTAGTATAGGGACAGGGAGGACAGATACGCAGTATTTT. It yields the protein CASSIGTGRTDTQYF.

In its sample, this clone was seen once. The chain recombines TRBV27 with TRBJ2-7, with 10 nucleotides matching TRBD2. V was pared by 5 bases and J by 3 bases, with 4 bases of the junction left unmatched. CDR1 is MNHEY, CDR2 SMNVEV, per germline (reference sequence). This CDR3 has 14 amino acids. CDR3 bases: TGTGCCAGCAGTCCCCGGACTAGCGGCTACGAGCAGTACTTC. Amino acids: CASSPRTSGYEQYF.

This clone was seen a handful of times. The rearrangement links TRBV30 to TRBJ1-1; D is ambiguous. Trimming removed 0 bases from V and 4 bases from J, with 12 bases in between. Germline values: CDR1 GTSNPN, CDR2 SVGIG (reference sequence). The CDR3 has 14 residues. CDR3 nucleotides: TGTGCCTGGAGTGTAGGGATACAGACCACTGAAGCTTTCTTT. Translating gives CAWSVGIQTTEAFF.

V usage is TRBV5-4 and J usage is TRBJ1-3, with no clear D. The length of the CDR3 is 16 residues. The V and J ends lost 0 bases and 0 bases respectively, with 10 bases between them. Germline-derived CDR1 and CDR2 are SGHNT and YYREEE (reference sequence). Written as DNA, the CDR3 is TGTGCCAGCAGCTTGGATACGGGTTTCTCTGGAAACACCATATATTTT. It encodes CASSLDTGFSGNTIYF.

The V call is TRBV4-1, the J call TRBJ2-1; 7 bases are shared with TRBD1. The germline V gene has CDR1 MGHRA and CDR2 YSYEKL. V gave up 0 bases and J gave up 11 bases; unmatched junction bases: 1. The CDR3 contains 12 residues. For the CDR3, the DNA is TGCGCCAGCAGCCAAGACAGGGGGAAGCAGTTCTTC. As protein: CASSQDRGKQFF.

The chain is built from TRBV2 and TRBJ2-7; possible D gene TRBD2, 6 bases. The CDR3 is 16 amino acids. Deletions cut 1 base from V and 0 bases from J, with 13 bases between. Germline V lookup: CDR1 SNHLY, CDR2 FYNNEI. CDR3 DNA: TGTGCCAGCAGTGAAGTTCTGCGGGGAGACTCCTACGAGCAGTACTTC. The encoded protein is CASSEVLRGDSYEQYF.

This clone is a singleton in its sample. V and J are TRBV1 and TRBJ2-5. TRBV1 counts as a pseudogene. The CDR3 totals 19 residues. The CDR3, as DNA: TGCACCAGCAGCCAACCCGGAGAGGGGGGCGCTCGATCCTCAGAGACCCAGTACTTC. It encodes CTSSQPGEGGARSSETQYF.

The chain couples TRBV29-1 to TRBJ1-2, with D perhaps matching TRBD1 (5 bases). Germline V lookup: CDR1 SQVTM, CDR2 ANQGSEA. CDR3 length: 14 amino acids. Trimming left V 0 bases short and J 4 bases short, with 12 bases between. CDR3 amino acids: CSVEDFQGVYGYTF. CDR3 nucleotides: TGCAGCGTTGAAGACTTTCAGGGAGTCTATGGCTACACCTTC.

The chain recombines TRBV18 with TRBJ2-5; TRBD1 might be the D (6 bases). The CDR3 contains 13 residues. V lost 2 bases to trimming and J lost 3 bases, with 7 bases between them. CDR1 is KGHSH, CDR2 LQKENI, per germline. CDR3 nucleotides: TGTGCCAGCTCACCATACAGGGAAGAGACCCAGTACTTC. This sequence encodes CASSPYREETQYF.

This chain uses TRBV7-2 with TRBJ2-3; 7 positions agree with TRBD2. Germline trimming cut 0 bases from V and 4 bases from J; bases unmatched to any gene: 4. Per the germline V gene, CDR1 is SGHTA and CDR2 is FQGNSA. CDR3 length: 15 residues. The CDR3 bases are TGTGCCAGCAGCTTAGCGGGAGGGCAGGCAGATACGCAGTATTTT. This encodes CASSLAGGQADTQYF.

Remarks on this clone: The identical CDR3 is also encoded by other nucleotide sequences in the sample. The chain combines TRBV30 with TRBJ2-3; the match to TRBD1 covers 9 bases. This CDR3 spans 15 amino acids. The germline V gene has CDR1 GTSNPN and CDR2 SVGIG (reference sequence). V lost 5 bases to trimming and J lost 1 base; unmatched junction nucleotides: 7. CDR3 nucleotides: TGTGCCTGGGTCGACCGGGACAGGGGCACAGATACGCAGTATTTT. This translates into CAWVDRDRGTDTQYF.

The rearrangement joins TRBV2 to TRBJ2-2; 8 bases agree with TRBD1. CDR1 SNHLY and CDR2 FYNNEI come from the germline V gene. The CDR3 contains 14 residues. V was pared by 6 bases and J by 2 bases, with 2 bases of the junction left unmatched. The CDR3 loop reads CASSDRGNTGELFF. Here the CDR3 DNA reads TGTGCCAGCAGCGACAGGGGCAACACCGGGGAGCTGTTTTTT. The full variable domain, with the rest looked up from reference TRBV2 and TRBJ2-2, is EPEVTQTPSHQVTQMGQEVILRCVPISNHLYFYWYRQILGQKVEFLVSFYNNEISEKSEIFDDQFSVERPDGSNFTLKIRSTKLEDSAMYFCASSDRGNTGELFFGEGSRLTVL.

V usage is TRBV11-2 and J usage is TRBJ2-1; D is tentatively TRBD1 or TRBD2 (6 bases each). Germline loops: CDR1 SGHAT, CDR2 FQNNGV. Trimming shortened V by 5 bases and J by 7 bases, and 12 bases separated the two germline ends. The CDR3 consists of 13 residues. The CDR3 is CASSPGGGNEQFF. CDR3 DNA sequence: TGTGCCAGCAGCCCCGGAGGGGGAAATGAGCAGTTCTTC.

This clone was recorded a few times. The CDR3 region has the DNA TGTGCCAGCAGTGCGACAGCGCGATCGAACACCGGGGAGCTGTTTTTT. Protein product: CASSATARSNTGELFF. The chain recombines TRBV2 with TRBJ2-2, with D perhaps matching TRBD1 (5 bases). V gave up 4 bases and J gave up 0 bases, with 12 bases separating them. Germline CDR1 reads SNHLY; CDR2 reads FYNNEI. The length of the CDR3 is 16 residues.

Notes on this clone: The junction departs from the called germline gene at one end, perhaps through a read error. Other DNA sequences in this sample translate to the same CDR3. As DNA, the CDR3 is TGTGCCAGCAGTCAATTTTTACCAGGGGGCTACTACGAGCAGTACTTT. It translates to CASSQFLPGGYYEQYF. The V call is TRBV11-1, the J call TRBJ2-7, with 8 positions matching TRBD1. Germline V gene data show CDR1 as SGHAT and CDR2 as FQDESV (reference sequence). This CDR3 comprises 16 residues.

This sequence joins TRBV11-2 and TRBJ2-7, with 10 bases lining up with TRBD2. Unmatched junction bases numbered 11, after V lost 4 bases and J lost 5 bases. Per the germline V gene, CDR1 is SGHAT and CDR2 is FQNNGV. The CDR3 is made up of 16 amino acids. The CDR3 is CASSSQFSSGSDEQYF. The CDR3 nucleotides read TGTGCCAGCAGCTCCCAATTCTCTAGCGGGAGTGACGAGCAGTACTTC.

This rearrangement joins TRBV10-1 to TRBJ2-7, with 11 bases lining up with TRBD2. The CDR3 runs to 15 residues. Germline assignment: CDR1 WNHNN and CDR2 SYGVQD (reference sequence). Germline trimming cut 6 bases from V and 6 bases from J; bases unmatched to any gene: 10. CDR3 bases: TGCGCCAGCAGCCCGGGACTAGCGGACACCTGCGAGCAGTACTTC. It yields the protein CASSPGLADTCEQYF.

The chain combines TRBV15 with TRBJ2-7; TRBD1 aligns across 10 bases. From germline, CDR1 is LNHNV and CDR2 YYDKDF (reference sequence). V was pared by 5 bases and J by 3 bases, with 16 bases of the junction left unmatched. This CDR3 has 18 residues. CDR3 loop: CATSGGAWDRGNGYEQYF. In nucleotides, the CDR3 is TGTGCCACCAGCGGAGGAGCGTGGGACAGGGGAAACGGCTACGAGCAGTACTTC.